The T cell receptor beta chain described here comes from a study of T cell responses to AZD1222 COVID-19 vaccine. Study-wide findings and caveats: The donor group comprised mostly white British people and more females; the analysis possibly underestimated clonal diversity.

TCRdb keeps only in-frame clones here, not all; method: immunoSEQ multiplex PCR. The table has fewer than 130,000 clones, more than 90% seen once. Concerning this clone: Its specificity is unknown.

V lost 0 bases, J lost 5 bases, and 2 bases lay in between. The CDR3 is 12 amino acids. Germline lookup yields CDR1 MGHRA and CDR2 YSYEKL. The receptor comes from an adult in good health. V is TRBV4-1 and J is TRBJ2-1; D is unresolved. The specimen comprised peripheral blood, sampled on day 0 of AZD1222 vaccination. CDR3 DNA sequence: TGCGCCAGCAGCCAAGATCACAATGAGCAGTTCTTC. It encodes CASSQDHNEQFF.